These 31 T cell receptor beta chains originate from one sample sequenced in a study of blood T cell repertoires in COVID-19 (dated by TCRdb to 2020 to 2022). The library was built by means of the immunoSEQ multiplex PCR assay. This is the immuneACCESS table as TCRdb keeps it, with only in-frame sequences that have V and J called. A part of the clones is gone; compared with another copy, unresolved V genes explain less than half, and the rest is unexplained. For this sample there are over 400,000 clones; roughly 89% appear just once. The biggest ten clones account for roughly 7.4% of the sample. Sequencing input: peripheral blood. Source of these receptors: a woman aged 50 to 60 with COVID-19, enrolled during active disease.

The V and J genes are TRBV28 and TRBJ2-2; 10 bases are shared with TRBD2. J lost 2 bases, V lost 2 bases, and 2 bases had no gene match. Germline loops: CDR1 MDHEN, CDR2 SYDVKM. The length of the CDR3 is 16 residues. CDR3 residues: CASSLLAGANTGELFF. CDR3 DNA sequence: TGTGCCAGCAGTTTACTAGCGGGGGCTAACACCGGGGAGCTGTTTTTT.

The chain combines TRBV9 with TRBJ2-7, with D possibly matching TRBD2 (5 bases). V was pared by 2 bases and J by 7 bases, with 13 bases between. The CDR3 sequence is 13 residues long. The V gene's germline CDR1 is SGDLS and CDR2 YYNGEE. The CDR3 spells CASSVGPSGEQYF. CDR3 in DNA: TGTGCCAGCAGCGTCGGCCCTTCGGGGGAGCAGTACTTC.

The chain is built from TRBV6-5 and TRBJ1-2; D uncertain. Trimming removed 6 bases at V and 8 bases at J, with 10 bases between. This CDR3 has 11 amino acids. The germline CDR1 and CDR2 sequences are MNHEY and SVGAGI. The CDR3 bases are TGTGCCAGCAGGACCCGGAGCGGCTACACCTTC. Residues: CASRTRSGYTF.

The chain has TRBV5-1 and TRBJ2-2; TRBD1 matches 7 bases. The trim removed 3 bases at V and 6 bases at J, leaving 5 bases unmatched. CDR1 and CDR2 from the germline V gene are SGHRS and YFSETQ. This CDR3 is 14 amino acids long. The CDR3 region has the DNA TGCGCCAGCAGCTCCCTAGACAGGGCCGGGGAGCTGTTTTTT. This sequence encodes CASSSLDRAGELFF. The full variable domain, in which reference TRBV5-1 and TRBJ2-2 provide the parts outside the CDR3, is KAGVTQTPRYLIKTRGQQVTLSCSPISGHRSVSWYQQTPGQGLQFLFEYFSETQRNKGNFPGRFSGRQFSNSRSEMNVSTLELGDSALYLCASSSLDRAGELFFGEGSRLTVL.

This clone was observed a handful of times. The chain carries TRBV18 and TRBJ1-2; maybe TRBD1 (5 bases). This CDR3 region has 18 residues. Germline V CDR1 and CDR2: KGHSH, LQKENI. V was cut by 1 base and J by 1 base, with 19 bases left in between. CDR3 region: CASSPRVAGLNFNYGYTF. The CDR3 DNA reads as TGTGCCAGCTCACCACGGGTGGCAGGGCTCAACTTTAACTATGGCTACACCTTC.

V and J are TRBV5-4 and TRBJ2-7, with TRBD1 identical over 7 bases. This CDR3 has 13 residues. The trim removed 7 bases at V and 5 bases at J, leaving 9 bases unmatched. Germline CDR1 reads SGHNT; CDR2 reads YYREEE (reference sequence). The CDR3 protein is CASFRTGYDEQYF. Written as DNA, the CDR3 is TGTGCCAGCTTCCGGACAGGATACGACGAGCAGTACTTC.

In this sample, this clone turned up once. The V and J genes are TRBV5-1 and TRBJ2-3; 10 nucleotides align to TRBD1. CDR1 is SGHRS and CDR2 is YFSETQ in the germline V gene. CDR3 size: 17 residues. Unmatched junction bases numbered 10, after V lost 4 bases and J lost 2 bases. The CDR3 region is CASSPLDRGVFTDTQYF. The CDR3 DNA reads TGCGCCAGCAGCCCCTTGGACAGGGGGGTTTTCACAGATACGCAGTATTTT.

The chain links TRBV6-5 to TRBJ1-1; 7 positions match TRBD1. This CDR3 has 15 amino acids. Germline-derived CDR1 and CDR2 are MNHEY and SVGAGI. Germline trimming cut 2 bases from V and 4 bases from J; bases unmatched to any gene: 7. The CDR3 DNA reads TGTGCCAGCAGTTACCTGACAGGGAGTGGCACTGAAGCTTTCTTT. It yields the protein CASSYLTGSGTEAFF.

The CDR3 here is CASSWDRVAQPQHF. CDR3 coding DNA: TGTGCCAGCAGCTGGGACAGGGTCGCTCAGCCCCAGCATTTT. The chain is built from TRBV27 and TRBJ1-5; TRBD1 matches 9 bases. This CDR3 comprises 14 residues. V lost 6 bases, J lost 6 bases, and 6 bases stayed unmatched. Germline CDR1 and CDR2: MNHEY and SMNVEV (reference sequence).

This clone has just a few counts. The rearrangement links TRBV2 to TRBJ1-1; TRBD1 matches 8 bases. The germline V gene has CDR1 SNHLY and CDR2 FYNNEI. CDR3 size: 13 residues. With 6 bases clipped from V and 4 bases from J, the junction kept 4 bases outside the gene matches. CDR3 loop: CASSLTGGTEAFF. The CDR3 bases are TGTGCCAGCAGCCTCACAGGGGGCACTGAAGCTTTCTTT.

The chain uses TRBV30 and TRBJ2-6, with D tentatively TRBD2 (5 bases). V lost 0 bases to trimming and J lost 0 bases, with 12 bases between them. This CDR3 contains 17 residues. Germline assignment: CDR1 GTSNPN and CDR2 SVGIG (reference sequence). CDR3 in amino acids: CAWSVLSGSSGANVLTF. Written as DNA, the CDR3 is TGTGCCTGGAGTGTACTGTCGGGAAGCTCTGGGGCCAACGTCCTGACTTTC.

This chain links TRBV6-4 with TRBJ2-3; D might be TRBD1 (5 bases). Looked up from germline, CDR1 is MRHNA and CDR2 is SNTAGT. The CDR3 is 15 residues long. Trimming removed 0 bases from V and 2 bases from J, with 9 bases in between. CDR3 nucleotide sequence: TGTGCCAGCAGTGACTCGAAAGGGGCCACAGATACGCAGTATTTT. This sequence encodes CASSDSKGATDTQYF.

The chain combines TRBV5-5 with TRBJ2-7; 7 nucleotides agree with TRBD2. Germline values: CDR1 SGHKS, CDR2 YYEKEE (reference sequence). V shed 1 base and J 1 base; nucleotides not matched to a gene: 5. CDR3 size: 15 residues. CDR3 loop: CASSLSASGSYEQYF. CDR3 nucleotides: TGTGCCAGCAGCTTGTCGGCTAGCGGATCCTACGAGCAGTACTTC.

The chain links TRBV6-5 to TRBJ2-7; D is possibly TRBD2 (5 bases). The ends were cut back, 6 bases at V and 5 bases at J, with 8 bases in the middle. Germline V gene data show CDR1 as MNHEY and CDR2 as SVGAGI. The CDR3 sequence is 11 residues long. The CDR3 region is CASRRADEQYF. The CDR3 DNA follows: TGTGCCAGCAGGAGAGCGGACGAGCAGTACTTC.

V usage is TRBV30 and J usage is TRBJ1-2; D is unclear. Trimming removed 3 bases from V and 6 bases from J, with 14 bases in between. Germline CDR1 is GTSNPN and CDR2 is SVGIG (reference sequence). CDR3 length: 13 residues. CDR3 nucleotides: TGTGCCTGGAGCTCCCTCGGGGAAAATGGCTACACCTTC. Amino acid sequence: CAWSSLGENGYTF.

This clone was picked up one time. This chain joins TRBV11-3 and TRBJ2-3, with D perhaps TRBD2 (6 bases). This CDR3 comprises 15 residues. The germline V gene encodes CDR1 SGHNT and CDR2 YENEEA. Trimming cost V 5 bases and J 5 bases, with 17 bases left between them. In DNA, the CDR3 is TGTGCCAGCAGCCTCAGTGACGTCGGGGGAGATACGCAGTATTTT. It yields the protein CASSLSDVGGDTQYF.

The J gene is TRBJ1-3, the V gene TRBV7-9, with a weak D call TRBD1 (5 bases). Germline values: CDR1 SEHNR, CDR2 FQNEAQ (reference sequence). There are 13 residues in the CDR3. The ends were cut back, 4 bases at V and 7 bases at J, with 11 bases in the middle. The CDR3 region is CASSSGVGNTIYF. CDR3 DNA sequence: TGTGCCAGCAGCTCGGGGGTTGGGAACACCATATATTTT.

The chain is built from TRBV11-3 and TRBJ2-4; 7 positions agree with TRBD2. CDR3 length equals 15 residues. Germline trimming cut 1 base from V and 0 bases from J; bases unmatched to any gene: 0. Looked up from germline, CDR1 is SGHNT and CDR2 is YENEEA. The CDR3 loop reads CASSLGGGAKNIQYF. CDR3 coding DNA: TGTGCCAGCAGCTTAGGCGGGGGAGCCAAAAACATTCAGTACTTC.

The rearrangement uses TRBV6-1 and TRBJ2-7, with D possibly being TRBD2 (6 bases). Trimming removed 3 bases from V and 10 bases from J, with 19 bases in between. This CDR3 region has 14 residues. The germline V gene encodes CDR1 MNHNS and CDR2 SASEGT. The CDR3 loop is CASSEGGGMGPQYF. CDR3 bases: TGTGCCAGCAGTGAGGGGGGAGGAATGGGGCCTCAGTACTTC.

J is TRBJ1-5 and V is TRBV19, with D maybe TRBD1 (5 bases). V lost 4 bases and J lost 8, with 27 bases in between. Germline V gene sequence: CDR1 LNHDA, CDR2 SQIVND (reference sequence). The CDR3 consists of 18 residues. CDR3 loop: CASSRGLLGGFMSKPQHF. CDR3 bases: TGTGCCAGTAGTAGAGGACTTTTGGGGGGTTTTATGTCGAAGCCCCAGCATTTT.

CDR3 loop: CAWSPSSGGYEQYF. CDR3 DNA sequence: TGTGCCTGGAGTCCGAGTAGCGGGGGCTACGAGCAGTACTTC. The chain uses TRBV30 and TRBJ2-7; 9 bases are shared with TRBD2. Germline values: CDR1 GTSNPN, CDR2 SVGIG (reference sequence). Germline trimming cut 2 bases from V and 3 bases from J; bases unmatched to any gene: 5. This CDR3 has 14 amino acids.

The chain carries TRBV19 and TRBJ2-3; D not resolved. The CDR3 is made up of 14 amino acids. V was shortened by 0 bases and J by 3 bases, with 7 bases between the two germline ends. The germline gives CDR1 LNHDA, CDR2 SQIVND (reference sequence). CDR3 sequence: CASSIDTDTDTQYF. In DNA form, the CDR3 reads TGTGCCAGTAGTATAGATACAGATACAGATACGCAGTATTTT. The whole variable domain, remainder taken from reference TRBV19 and TRBJ2-3, is DGGITQSPKYLFRKEGQNVTLSCEQNLNHDAMYWYRQDPGQGLRLIYYSQIVNDFQKGDIAEGYSVSREKKESFPLTVTSAQKNPTAFYLCASSIDTDTDTQYFGPGTRLTVL.

The rearrangement joins TRBV7-9 to TRBJ1-3, with unresolved D. This CDR3 is built from 19 residues. V was pared by 2 bases and J by 0 bases, with 20 bases between. CDR1 is SEHNR, CDR2 FQNEAQ, per germline (reference sequence). The CDR3 region is CASSLILSGWTSSGNTIYF. The CDR3 DNA follows: TGTGCCAGCAGCTTAATATTGTCGGGGTGGACGAGCTCTGGAAACACCATATATTTT. Full variable domain (outside the CDR3, taken from reference TRBV7-9 and TRBJ1-3): DTGVSQNPRHKITKRGQNVTFRCDPISEHNRLYWYRQTLGQGPEFLTYFQNEAQLEKSRLLSDRFSAERPKGSFSTLEIQRTEQGDSAMYLCASSLILSGWTSSGNTIYFGEGSWLTVV.

V is TRBV5-1 and J is TRBJ2-7; weak D call: TRBD2 (6 bases). This CDR3 has 13 residues. The germline gives CDR1 SGHRS, CDR2 YFSETQ. V lost 4 bases, J lost 3 bases, and 11 bases lay in between. This CDR3 reads CASSRTSNYEQYF. The CDR3 DNA sequence: TGCGCCAGCAGCCGCACTAGCAACTACGAGCAGTACTTC.

The rearrangement links TRBV2 to TRBJ1-5; no clear D gene. This CDR3 has 13 residues. Per the germline V gene, CDR1 is SNHLY and CDR2 is FYNNEI. With 2 bases removed from V and 5 bases from J, the gap between germline ends came to 7 bases. The CDR3 nucleotides are TGTGCCAGCAGTGAATATGAGGATCAGCCCCAGCATTTT. Residues: CASSEYEDQPQHF.

J is TRBJ2-2 and V is TRBV6-4, with a possible D match to TRBD2 (5 bases). The germline V and J ends were trimmed by 6 bases and 4 bases, with 12 bases remaining between them. Germline V CDR1 and CDR2: MRHNA, SNTAGT. This CDR3 is 14 amino acids long. The CDR3 loop is CASRALEGTGELFF. CDR3 sequence (DNA): TGTGCCAGCAGGGCTCTAGAGGGCACCGGGGAGCTGTTTTTT.

This chain uses TRBV6-5 with TRBJ1-4; the match to TRBD1 covers 9 bases. The CDR3 runs 15 residues. CDR1 and CDR2 from the germline V gene are MNHEY and SVGAGI. V shed 6 bases and J 7 bases; nucleotides not matched to a gene: 9. CDR3: CASRVPLTGGEKLFF. In DNA, the CDR3 is TGTGCCAGCAGGGTCCCTTTGACAGGGGGTGAAAAACTGTTTTTT.

The chain couples TRBV14 to TRBJ1-2; no clear D gene. The CDR3 runs to 15 residues. Trimming left V 2 bases short and J 5 bases short, with 15 bases between. Germline CDR1 SGHDN, CDR2 FVKESK. The CDR3 nucleotides are TGTGCCAGCAGCCAACAACCAGGTATCGATTATGGCTACACCTTC. Residues: CASSQQPGIDYGYTF.

This clone came up once. This chain uses TRBV9 with TRBJ2-1; 12 nucleotides align to TRBD2. CDR3 length: 15 residues. The ends lost 3 bases at V and 7 bases at J; junction bases unmatched: 5. From germline, CDR1 is SGDLS and CDR2 YYNGEE. The CDR3 DNA reads TGTGCCAGCAGCGCTAGCGGGGGGGGTTTAAATGAGCAGTTCTTC. Translating gives CASSASGGGLNEQFF.

This clone occurred once. This chain connects TRBV10-3 to TRBJ2-1, with D perhaps TRBD1 (6 bases). This CDR3 region has 15 residues. The V gene's germline CDR1 is ENHRY and CDR2 SYGVKD. The V end was cut by 8 bases, the J end by 7 bases, with 21 bases between. The CDR3 here is CAIGLQGYLGNEQFF. The CDR3 nucleotides read TGTGCCATCGGGCTCCAGGGGTACTTGGGGAATGAGCAGTTCTTC.

V gene TRBV29-1 combines with J gene TRBJ1-2; a weak D match, TRBD1 (5 bases). This CDR3 is 12 amino acids long. With 5 bases removed from V and 8 bases from J, the gap between germline ends came to 15 bases. Germline CDR1 SQVTM, CDR2 ANQGSEA. The CDR3 bases are TGCAGCGTTTGGGCGGGGGTTCACGGCTACACCTTC. Its translation: CSVWAGVHGYTF.